This TCR beta chain was sequenced in a study of blood T cell repertoires in COVID-19. Across the study: COVID-19 samples from acute and convalescent phases originated in the United States, Italy and Spain. T cells, B-cell-depleted T cells, or PBMCs supplied cDNA or gDNA.

This CDR3 spans 13 amino acids. Germline loops: CDR1 LNHNV, CDR2 YYDKDF (reference sequence). The germline V and J ends were trimmed by 11 bases and 0 bases, with 11 bases remaining between them. As originally analysed: Reference gene primer amplification gave estimated nucleated cell counts. Produced via immunoSEQ multiplex PCR; TCRdb's table is partial and in-frame only. That table furnishes V, J and clone size, whereas the DNA furnished D and trimming. The table includes some 150,000 clones, around 80% detected once. The sequence came from a woman in her forties or fifties in a cohort sampled during active or convalescent COVID-19. This chain connects TRBV15 to TRBJ1-3; no reliable D call. Material for sequencing was peripheral blood. The CDR3 sequence is CARAGSSGNTIYF. CDR3 DNA: TGTGCCCGCGCGGGCAGCTCTGGAAACACCATATATTTT.